Following are 9 T cell receptor beta chains from one sample sequenced in a study of cytomegalovirus exposure and HLA in healthy donors (dated by TCRdb to 2017 to 2019). The library was obtained by the immunoSEQ multiplex PCR assay. TCRdb's version of the immuneACCESS table is confined to in-frame rearrangements and falls short of the full clone set. An unresolved V gene accounts for under half of the shortfall where checked; the remainder is of unknown origin. The sample data list fewer than 100,000 clones, and approximately 91% of these were observed just once. About 1.9% of the sample is in the top ten clones. The source material was PBMCs. These receptors were obtained from a young man in good health and CMV-seronegative.

This sequence joins TRBV29-1 and TRBJ2-5, with D possibly TRBD2 on 6 matching bases. CDR3 size: 12 residues. V was clipped by 7 bases and J by 5 bases, with 14 bases between them. Per the germline V gene, CDR1 is SQVTM and CDR2 is ANQGSEA. CDR3 sequence (DNA): TGCAGCGAAGCGGGCCCTGAGGAGACCCAGTACTTC. Its protein product is CSEAGPEETQYF.

The chain links TRBV6-1 to TRBJ2-3; D possibly corresponds to TRBD1 (5 bases). The germline V gene encodes CDR1 MNHNS and CDR2 SASEGT. This CDR3 comprises 15 residues. V was trimmed by 8 bases and J by 2 bases, leaving 17 bases between them. The CDR3 coding sequence is TGTGCCAGCCCCCAGACGGCAGGGTCCACAGATACGCAGTATTTT. The encoded protein is CASPQTAGSTDTQYF.

This clone is a singleton in its sample. CDR3 in amino acids: CASSRAPGTDVGYTF. In nucleotides, the CDR3 is TGCGCCAGCAGCCGAGCCCCCGGGACAGATGTTGGCTACACCTTC. The V gene is TRBV4-1, the J gene TRBJ1-2; TRBD1 aligns across 7 bases. Germline assignment: CDR1 MGHRA and CDR2 YSYEKL. The V gene end was trimmed by 4 bases and the J gene end by 7 bases; junction bases not matched to a gene: 12. The CDR3 totals 15 residues.

V usage is TRBV7-9 and J usage is TRBJ2-7; no reliable D call. Germline lookup yields CDR1 SEHNR and CDR2 FQNEAQ (reference sequence). The CDR3 extends over 14 amino acids. Trimming stripped 1 base from V and 3 bases from J, with 10 bases between. The CDR3 reads CASSLGSIDYEQYF. The CDR3 region has the DNA TGTGCCAGCAGCTTAGGGTCTATAGACTACGAGCAGTACTTC.

V usage is TRBV30 and J usage is TRBJ2-7; TRBD1 matches 10 bases. The CDR3 spans 16 residues. Trimming cost V 2 bases and J 0 bases; bases outside gene matches: 7. The V gene's germline CDR1 is GTSNPN and CDR2 SVGIG (reference sequence). CDR3 region: CAWSTAGTGVSYEQYF. As DNA, the CDR3 is TGTGCCTGGAGTACAGCCGGGACAGGGGTCTCCTACGAGCAGTACTTC. The variable domain in full, with the rest retrieved from reference TRBV30 and TRBJ2-7, is SQTIHQWPATLVQPVGSPLSLECTVEGTSNPNLYWYRQAAGRGLQLLFYSVGIGQISSEVPQNLSASRPQDRQFILSSKKLLLSDSGFYLCAWSTAGTGVSYEQYFGPGTRLTVT.

V gene TRBV4-2 combines with J gene TRBJ2-5; D possibly corresponds to TRBD2 (5 bases). Germline values: CDR1 LGHNA, CDR2 YNFKEQ. With 4 bases removed from V and 5 bases from J, the gap between germline ends came to 20 bases. The CDR3 is 16 amino acids. The CDR3 sequence: CASSPPREGEFETQYF. The CDR3 bases are TGTGCCAGCAGCCCCCCCCGCGAGGGTGAGTTCGAGACCCAGTACTTC.

V gene TRBV9 combines with J gene TRBJ1-6; D remains unclear. This CDR3 has 13 residues. The germline V gene has CDR1 SGDLS and CDR2 YYNGEE. Between the trimmed V and J ends, which lost 3 bases and 9 bases, there was a span of 10 bases. The CDR3 loop is CASSASGSSPLHF. In DNA, the CDR3 is TGTGCCAGCAGCGCATCCGGGAGTTCACCCCTCCACTTT.

The V and J genes are TRBV5-5 and TRBJ1-2, with D possibly being TRBD1 (5 bases). Germline V gene data show CDR1 as SGHKS and CDR2 as YYEKEE (reference sequence). The V and J ends lost 1 base and 2 bases respectively, with 12 bases between them. The length of the CDR3 is 15 residues. In DNA, the CDR3 is TGTGCCAGCAGCTTGCTCCGACAGATAAACTATGGCTACACCTTC. Protein product: CASSLLRQINYGYTF.

The chain combines TRBV19 with TRBJ1-5; D may be TRBD1 (5 bases). Germline CDR1 and CDR2: LNHDA and SQIVND (reference sequence). V lost 1 base and J 6 bases, leaving 13 bases between the germline ends. The CDR3 is 15 residues long. The CDR3 region is CASSIGREGAQPQHF. CDR3 nucleotides: TGTGCCAGTAGTATAGGCAGGGAAGGGGCTCAGCCCCAGCATTTT.